These 9 T cell receptor beta chains were all obtained from the same sample, sequenced in a study of CD8+ T cells in alopecia areata. It was cDNA, reverse transcribed from extracted RNA, that served as the sequencing template. Only in-frame clones appear in the TCRdb table, and some are missing; sequencing was by immunoSEQ multiplex PCR. The table has 110,000 or so clones, approximately 59% seen once. Treatment: oral pan-JAK inhibitor, 5-10 mg twice daily. The sample here was CD8+ T cells sorted from blood, taken at week 4, from a patient treated with tofacitinib. Source of these receptors: a human donor with alopecia areata.

The CDR3 nucleotides read TGTGCCTGCTCGCCGGGCCCGCGGGGCGCTGAAGCTTTCTTT. It codes for CACSPGPRGAEAFF. The rearrangement uses TRBV30 and TRBJ1-1; TRBD1 might be the D (5 bases). This CDR3 contains 14 residues. Germline loops: CDR1 GTSNPN, CDR2 SVGIG (reference sequence). Trimming took 6 bases from V and 6 from J, leaving 20 bases between them.

The rearrangement links TRBV30 to TRBJ1-1, with no clear D. The length of the CDR3 is 11 residues. Deletions cut 2 bases from V and 12 bases from J, with 13 bases between. CDR1 is GTSNPN, CDR2 SVGIG, per germline (reference sequence). CDR3 sequence (DNA): TGTGCCTGGAGTTATGACTCGTGGTCTTTCTTT. Its translation: CAWSYDSWSFF.

The table lists this clone with a few counts. The V and J genes are TRBV6-5 and TRBJ2-5; D not resolved. CDR3 length: 13 amino acids. V was pared by 4 bases and J by 3 bases, with 9 bases between. Germline assignment: CDR1 MNHEY and CDR2 SVGAGI. The CDR3 loop is CASSWHSEETQYF. For the CDR3, the DNA is TGTGCCAGCAGTTGGCACTCCGAAGAGACCCAGTACTTC.

The chain joins TRBV11-2 to TRBJ2-3; 8 bases match TRBD1. Unmatched junction bases numbered 9, after V lost 4 bases and J lost 3 bases. The CDR3 contains 16 residues. Germline V CDR1 and CDR2: SGHAT, FQNNGV. The CDR3 spells CASSSTRDRSTDTQYF. CDR3 coding DNA: TGTGCCAGCAGCTCGACGCGGGACAGGAGTACAGATACGCAGTATTTT. The full variable domain, in which reference TRBV11-2 and TRBJ2-3 provide the parts outside the CDR3, is EAGVAQSPRYKIIEKRQSVAFWCNPISGHATLYWYQQILGQGPKLLIQFQNNGVVDDSQLPKDRFSAERLKGVDSTLKIQPAKLEDSAVYLCASSSTRDRSTDTQYFGPGTRLTVL.

This clone was observed a handful of times. The chain recombines TRBV5-1 with TRBJ2-7, with a tentative D call TRBD1 (6 bases). Trimming shortened V by 2 bases and J by 3 bases, and 15 bases separated the two germline ends. Germline-derived CDR1 and CDR2 are SGHRS and YFSETQ. The length of the CDR3 is 15 residues. The CDR3 sequence is CASSFEGGAGYEQYF. The DNA of the CDR3 is TGCGCCAGCAGCTTCGAAGGGGGAGCAGGCTACGAGCAGTACTTC.

The V call is TRBV29-1, the J call TRBJ2-7; 8 nucleotides agree with TRBD1. The CDR3 is 13 amino acids. Germline CDR1 SQVTM, CDR2 ANQGSEA. The V segment lost 6 bases and the J segment 3 bases; nucleotides outside the gene matches: 7. The CDR3 DNA reads TGCAGCGTGGCAGACAGGGGACGCTACGAGCAGTACTTC. It is translated as CSVADRGRYEQYF.

This rearrangement joins TRBV15 to TRBJ2-7; D is uncertain. The CDR3 runs 15 residues. With 0 bases removed from V and 4 bases from J, the gap between germline ends came to 13 bases. Per the germline V gene, CDR1 is LNHNV and CDR2 is YYDKDF (reference sequence). The CDR3 bases are TGTGCCACCAGCAGAGAGTTAACTGGGGTATACGAGCAGTACTTC. Protein sequence: CATSRELTGVYEQYF. The full variable domain, completed using reference TRBV15 and TRBJ2-7, is DAMVIQNPRYQVTQFGKPVTLSCSQTLNHNVMYWYQQKSSQAPKLLFHYYDKDFNNEADTPDNFQSRRPNTSFCFLDIRSPGLGDTAMYLCATSRELTGVYEQYFGPGTRLTVT.

This rearrangement joins TRBV29-1 to TRBJ2-7; 10 bases are shared with TRBD1. With 4 bases clipped from V and 2 bases from J, the junction kept 11 bases outside the gene matches. The CDR3 totals 16 residues. Germline V gene data show CDR1 as SQVTM and CDR2 as ANQGSEA. The CDR3 region is CSVVRAEGQGAYEQYF. DNA of the CDR3: TGCAGCGTTGTACGGGCCGAAGGACAGGGGGCCTACGAGCAGTACTTC.

There are a few counts of this clone. V and J are TRBV29-1 and TRBJ2-5, with D perhaps assigned TRBD1 or TRBD2 (5 bases each). Germline V lookup: CDR1 SQVTM, CDR2 ANQGSEA. CDR3 length equals 17 residues. With 6 bases removed from V and 7 bases from J, the gap between germline ends came to 30 bases. The CDR3 loop reads CSVTDRDHTTLRWTQYF. CDR3 bases: TGCAGCGTGACTGACCGGGACCACACAACACTCCGGTGGACCCAGTACTTC.